This TCR beta chain stems from a study of CD8 T cells in ankylosing spondylitis. Study findings and constraints: Within ankylosing spondylitis blood, a TCR beta motif made up of eight highly homologous variants appeared to be characteristic.

A few counts support this clonotype. Antigen specificity is unknown. TCRdb reanalysed the 5' RACE reads using MiXCR and keeps one entry per CDR3 protein. The table includes about 750,000 distinct CDR3 sequences, 15% to 20% detected once. The source is a male donor with ankylosing spondylitis. The sequenced sample was blood, either unsorted or a sorted T cell fraction (not recorded which).

CDR3: CASSPWTSLDTQYF. The CDR3 DNA is TGCGCCAGCAGCCCGTGGACTAGCTTAGATACGCAGTATTTT. The V gene is TRBV5-1, the J gene TRBJ2-3; 8 positions agree with TRBD2. V lost 4 bases and J lost 5; bases outside the gene matches: 6. Germline CDR1 is SGHRS and CDR2 is YFSETQ. This CDR3 is built from 14 residues.